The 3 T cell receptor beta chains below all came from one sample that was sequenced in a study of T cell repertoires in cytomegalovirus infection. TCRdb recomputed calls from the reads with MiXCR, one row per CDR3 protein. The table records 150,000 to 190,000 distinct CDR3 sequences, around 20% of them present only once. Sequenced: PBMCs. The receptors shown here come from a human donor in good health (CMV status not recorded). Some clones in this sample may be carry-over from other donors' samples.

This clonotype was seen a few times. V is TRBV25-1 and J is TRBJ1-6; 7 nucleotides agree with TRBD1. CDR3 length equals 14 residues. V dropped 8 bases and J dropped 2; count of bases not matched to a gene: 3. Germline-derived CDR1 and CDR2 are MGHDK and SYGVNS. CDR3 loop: CASADRAYNSPLHF. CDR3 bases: TGTGCCAGCGCCGACAGGGCCTATAATTCACCCCTCCACTTT.

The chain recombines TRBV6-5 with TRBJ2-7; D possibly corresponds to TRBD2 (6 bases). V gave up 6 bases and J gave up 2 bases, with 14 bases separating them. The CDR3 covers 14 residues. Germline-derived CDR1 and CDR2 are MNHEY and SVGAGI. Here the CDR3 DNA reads TGTGCCAGCAGCCCCTGGGGGGAGGCCTACGAGCAGTACTTC. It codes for CASSPWGEAYEQYF.

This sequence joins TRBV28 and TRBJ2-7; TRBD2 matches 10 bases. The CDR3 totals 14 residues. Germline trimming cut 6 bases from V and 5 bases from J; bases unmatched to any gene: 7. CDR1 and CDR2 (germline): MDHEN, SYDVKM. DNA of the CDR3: TGTGCCAGCAGGCTAGCGGGAGAGGGTCACGAGCAGTACTTC. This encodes CASRLAGEGHEQYF.